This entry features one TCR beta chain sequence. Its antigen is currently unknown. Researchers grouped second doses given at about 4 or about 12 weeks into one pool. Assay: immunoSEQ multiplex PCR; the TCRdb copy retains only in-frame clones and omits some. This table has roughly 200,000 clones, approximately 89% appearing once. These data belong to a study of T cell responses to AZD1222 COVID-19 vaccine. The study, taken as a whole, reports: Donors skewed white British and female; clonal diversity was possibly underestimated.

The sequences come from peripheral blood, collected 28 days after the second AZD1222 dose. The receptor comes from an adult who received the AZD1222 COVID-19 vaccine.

CDR3 amino acids: CASIARGRGRGEQYF. The CDR3 DNA follows: TGTGCCAGCATTGCCCGAGGGCGGGGGAGGGGCGAGCAGTACTTC. The chain is built from TRBV6-5 and TRBJ2-7; 7 bases are shared with TRBD2. Trimming cost V 7 bases and J 6 bases; bases outside gene matches: 15. The CDR3 covers 15 residues. The germline CDR1 and CDR2 sequences are MNHEY and SVGAGI.